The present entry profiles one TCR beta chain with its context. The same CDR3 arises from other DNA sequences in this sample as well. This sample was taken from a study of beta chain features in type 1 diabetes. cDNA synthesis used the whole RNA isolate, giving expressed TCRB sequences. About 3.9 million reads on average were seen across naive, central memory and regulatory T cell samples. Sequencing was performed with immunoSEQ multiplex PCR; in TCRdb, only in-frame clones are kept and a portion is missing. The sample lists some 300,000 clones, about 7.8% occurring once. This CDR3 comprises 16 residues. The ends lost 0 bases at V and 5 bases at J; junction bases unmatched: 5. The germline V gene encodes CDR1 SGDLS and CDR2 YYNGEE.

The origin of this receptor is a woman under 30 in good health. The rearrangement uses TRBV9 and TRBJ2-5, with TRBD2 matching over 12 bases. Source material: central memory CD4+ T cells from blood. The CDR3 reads CASSVASTSGSETQYF. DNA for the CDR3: TGTGCCAGCAGCGTAGCCTCGACTAGCGGGAGTGAGACCCAGTACTTC.